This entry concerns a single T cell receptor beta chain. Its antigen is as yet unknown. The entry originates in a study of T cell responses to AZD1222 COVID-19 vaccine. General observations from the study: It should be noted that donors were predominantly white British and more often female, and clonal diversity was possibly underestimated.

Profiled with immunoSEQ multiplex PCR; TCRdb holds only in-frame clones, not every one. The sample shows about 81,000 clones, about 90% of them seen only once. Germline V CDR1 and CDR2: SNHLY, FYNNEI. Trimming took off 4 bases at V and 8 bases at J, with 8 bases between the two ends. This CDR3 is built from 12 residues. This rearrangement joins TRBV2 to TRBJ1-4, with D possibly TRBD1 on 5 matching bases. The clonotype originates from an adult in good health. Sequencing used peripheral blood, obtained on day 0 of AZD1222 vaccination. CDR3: CASSVDSEKLFF. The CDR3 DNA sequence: TGTGCCAGCAGTGTTGACAGCGAAAAACTGTTTTTT.